This is a list of T cell receptor beta chains from one sample in a study of T cell responses to AZD1222 COVID-19 vaccine. Sequenced by immunoSEQ multiplex PCR; TCRdb stores in-frame clones only, minus some. This table has more than 120,000 clones, 70% to 90% appearing once. Specimen: peripheral blood, collected 28 days after the second AZD1222 dose. Receptors were obtained from an adult who received the AZD1222 COVID-19 vaccine. Each CDR3 is given with its conserved first and last residue. A D gene is named only where the DNA matches it firmly. Some rows mark clone size as missing; the rest say once, few, many or name a class of expanded clone.

size: -; D: TRBD1; V: TRBV16; J: TRBJ1-6; DNA: TGTGCCAGCAGCCAACCGGGACAGGGAGGTAATTCACCCCTCCACTTT; CDR3: CASSQPGQGGNSPLHF
size: -; D: -; V: TRBV3-1/TRBV3-2; J: TRBJ1-2; DNA: TGTGCCAGCAGCCAAGGGGCAGGGAACTATGGCTACACCTTC; CDR3: CASSQGAGNYGYTF
size: -; D: -; V: TRBV7-2; J: TRBJ1-3; DNA: TGTGCCAGCAGCTTATTTCCCACAAACACCATATATTTT; CDR3: CASSLFPTNTIYF
size: -; D: -; V: TRBV19; J: TRBJ2-7; DNA: TGTGCCAGTAGTATAGCGGGAGTAGGGAGCGAGCAGTACTTC; CDR3: CASSIAGVGSEQYF
size: -; D: -; V: TRBV6-6; J: TRBJ1-3; DNA: TGTGCCAGCAGTTACTCCTCAGGGCCTGGAAACACCATATATTTT; CDR3: CASSYSSGPGNTIYF
size: -; D: -; V: TRBV7-2; J: TRBJ2-4; DNA: TGTGCCAGCAGCTTTTCTCCCTCAAGCTTGGTCAAAAACATTCAGTACTTC; CDR3: CASSFSPSSLVKNIQYF
size: -; D: -; V: TRBV6-6; J: TRBJ2-2; DNA: TGTGCCAGCAGTCCCGGGCGGGCCACCGGGGAGCTGTTTTTT; CDR3: CASSPGRATGELFF
size: -; D: -; V: TRBV7-8; J: TRBJ1-5; DNA: TGTGCCAGCACCCCTTCCATTCCTTCAGGTAGCAATCAGCCCCAGCATTTT; CDR3: CASTPSIPSGSNQPQHF
size: few; D: -; V: TRBV2; J: TRBJ1-2; DNA: TGTGCCAGCTCCCTGGGGGGCAGGCACAACTCGTATGGCTACACCTTC; CDR3: CASSLGGRHNSYGYTF
size: -; D: -; V: TRBV6-1; J: TRBJ1-2; DNA: TGTGCCAGCAGTGATGCGGGATATGGCTACACCTTC; CDR3: CASSDAGYGYTF
size: -; D: -; V: TRBV19; J: TRBJ2-5; DNA: TGTGCCAGTAGTGACACGGGAAAAGAGACCCAGTACTTC; CDR3: CASSDTGKETQYF
size: once; D: -; V: TRBV5-4; J: TRBJ1-6; DNA: TGTGCCAGCAATTCCGGACAGTCCCATAATTCACCCCTCCACTTT; CDR3: CASNSGQSHNSPLHF
size: -; D: -; V: TRBV5-4; J: TRBJ2-7; DNA: TGTGCCAGCAAAAGGACAGACCCAACTTCCTACGAGCAGTACTTC; CDR3: CASKRTDPTSYEQYF
size: -; D: TRBD1; V: TRBV19; J: TRBJ1-5; DNA: TGTGCCAGTAGTACACAGACAGGGAGCAATCAGCCCCAGCATTTT; CDR3: CASSTQTGSNQPQHF
size: -; D: -; V: TRBV29-1; J: TRBJ2-5; DNA: TGCAGCGTTCTGACAGCCAGACAAGAGACCCAGTACTTC; CDR3: CSVLTARQETQYF
size: -; D: -; V: TRBV2; J: TRBJ1-4; DNA: TGTGCCAGCAGTGAAATTGGGCAGGGGGAAAAACTGTTTTTT; CDR3: CASSEIGQGEKLFF
size: -; D: TRBD1; V: TRBV12-3/TRBV12-4; J: TRBJ2-7; DNA: TGTGCCACCCTCGACAGGGGAGACTACGAGCAGTACTTC; CDR3: CATLDRGDYEQYF
size: -; D: -; V: TRBV21-1; J: TRBJ1-5; DNA: TGTGCCAGCAGCAATCCGATAAAAATGAGGGGATTTAGCAATCAGCCCCAGCATTTT; CDR3: CASSNPIKMRGFSNQPQHF
size: -; D: -; V: TRBV18; J: TRBJ1-4; DNA: TGTGCCAGCTCACCGGGGGGTACCAATGAAAAACTGTTTTTT; CDR3: CASSPGGTNEKLFF
size: -; D: -; V: TRBV9; J: TRBJ1-2; DNA: TGTGCCAGCAGCGTCACTGGAGTAGGCTACACCTTC; CDR3: CASSVTGVGYTF
size: -; D: -; V: TRBV7-2; J: TRBJ2-7; DNA: TGTGCCAGCAGCTTAGTTCAGGGGCCCTACGAGCAGTACTTC; CDR3: CASSLVQGPYEQYF
size: once; D: -; V: TRBV27; J: TRBJ1-6; DNA: TGTGCCAGCACTAATTCACCCCTCCACTTT; CDR3: CASTNSPLHF
size: -; D: TRBD1; V: TRBV2; J: TRBJ1-6; DNA: TGTGCAGGACAGGGGGCAGGTTCACCCCTCCACTTT; CDR3: CAGQGAGSPLHF
size: once; D: TRBD1; V: TRBV11-3; J: TRBJ1-1; DNA: TGTGCCAGCAGCTTAGTTTGCCCCACAGGGGTGATTACTGAAGCTTTCTTT; CDR3: CASSLVCPTGVITEAFF
size: few; D: TRBD2; V: TRBV5-1; J: TRBJ2-5; DNA: TGCGCCAGCAGCTTGGGGCTAGCGGGAGGGATGTCCGAGACCCAGTACTTC; CDR3: CASSLGLAGGMSETQYF
size: -; D: TRBD2; V: TRBV6-5; J: TRBJ2-3; DNA: TGTGCCAGCAGGGCCGGGACTAGCGGGGAAGATACGCAGTATTTT; CDR3: CASRAGTSGEDTQYF
size: -; D: -; V: TRBV19; J: TRBJ1-5; DNA: TGTGCCAGTAGTAATACAGGGTTTCAGCCCCAGCATTTT; CDR3: CASSNTGFQPQHF
size: -; D: TRBD2; V: TRBV27; J: TRBJ2-7; DNA: TGTGCCAGCAGTCCAAACCTAGCGGGCCGCTCCTACGAGCAGTACTTC; CDR3: CASSPNLAGRSYEQYF
size: few; D: -; V: TRBV7-9; J: TRBJ1-1; DNA: TGTGCCAGCAGCTTAAATGCAGGGGCCACTGAAGCTTTCTTT; CDR3: CASSLNAGATEAFF
size: -; D: -; V: TRBV19; J: TRBJ1-2; DNA: TGTGCCAGTACCAATACGCAGGGGTGGTATGGCTACACCTTC; CDR3: CASTNTQGWYGYTF
size: -; D: -; V: TRBV6-2/TRBV6-3; J: TRBJ2-5; DNA: TGTGCCAGCAGTTACAGGTTACGGTCCCCCGCCCCACAAGAGACCCAGTACTTC; CDR3: CASSYRLRSPAPQETQYF
size: -; D: -; V: TRBV13; J: TRBJ2-4; DNA: TGTGCCAGCAGCTCAGAAAACATTCAGTACTTC; CDR3: CASSSENIQYF
size: -; D: -; V: TRBV5-4; J: TRBJ2-7; DNA: TGTGCCAGCAGCCACGGGCAGGCCATATCCTACGAGCAGTACTTC; CDR3: CASSHGQAISYEQYF
size: -; D: TRBD1; V: TRBV4-2; J: TRBJ1-2; DNA: TGTGCCAGCAGCCAACTTGGGGACAGGGACGGCTACACCTTC; CDR3: CASSQLGDRDGYTF
size: -; D: TRBD1; V: TRBV24-1; J: TRBJ2-7; DNA: TGTGCCACCAGTGATTCAGGGACAGTCAGACCCTACGAGCAGTACTTC; CDR3: CATSDSGTVRPYEQYF
size: -; D: -; V: TRBV2; J: TRBJ2-3; DNA: TGTGCCAGCAGCTTAAGGGACTCCGGCCGAGATACGCAGTATTTT; CDR3: CASSLRDSGRDTQYF
size: few; D: -; V: TRBV14; J: TRBJ1-2; DNA: TGTGCCAGCAGCCAAGCCGGGTTGAGGGGCTACACCTTC; CDR3: CASSQAGLRGYTF
size: -; D: TRBD2; V: TRBV28; J: TRBJ2-1; DNA: TGTGCCAGCATCTTAGCGGGGGGGCCCCAGAATGAGCAGTTCTTC; CDR3: CASILAGGPQNEQFF
size: -; D: -; V: TRBV10-3; J: TRBJ1-1; DNA: TGTGCCATCAGTCCACAGAGGGACACTGAAGCTTTCTTT; CDR3: CAISPQRDTEAFF
size: -; D: -; V: TRBV30; J: TRBJ1-4; DNA: TGTGCCTGGAGTGTGGGCCTGAATGAAAAACTGTTTTTT; CDR3: CAWSVGLNEKLFF
size: -; D: TRBD1; V: TRBV10-3; J: TRBJ1-2; DNA: TGTGCCATCAGCGGGACAGGGGTAAGGTTTAGTGATGGCTACACCTTC; CDR3: CAISGTGVRFSDGYTF
size: -; D: -; V: TRBV11-3; J: TRBJ2-3; DNA: TGTGCCAGCAGCTTAGCGGCAGCTTACACAGATACGCAGTATTTT; CDR3: CASSLAAAYTDTQYF